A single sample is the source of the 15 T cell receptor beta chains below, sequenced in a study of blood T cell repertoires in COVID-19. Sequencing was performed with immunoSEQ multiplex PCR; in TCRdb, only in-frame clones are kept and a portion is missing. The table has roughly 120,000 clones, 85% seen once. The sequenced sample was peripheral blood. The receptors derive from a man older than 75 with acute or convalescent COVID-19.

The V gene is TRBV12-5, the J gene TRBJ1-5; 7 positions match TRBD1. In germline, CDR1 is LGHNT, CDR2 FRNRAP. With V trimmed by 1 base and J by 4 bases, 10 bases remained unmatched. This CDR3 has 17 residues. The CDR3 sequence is CASGLETPGGRNQPQHF. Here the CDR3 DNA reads TGTGCTAGTGGTTTGGAAACGCCAGGGGGTAGAAATCAGCCCCAGCATTTT.

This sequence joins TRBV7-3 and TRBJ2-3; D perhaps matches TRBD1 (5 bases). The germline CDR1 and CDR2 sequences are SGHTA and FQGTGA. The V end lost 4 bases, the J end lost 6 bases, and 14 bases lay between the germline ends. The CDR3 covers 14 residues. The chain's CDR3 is CASSSALPGDTQYF. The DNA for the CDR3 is TGTGCCAGCAGCTCAGCCCTTCCAGGGGATACGCAGTATTTT.

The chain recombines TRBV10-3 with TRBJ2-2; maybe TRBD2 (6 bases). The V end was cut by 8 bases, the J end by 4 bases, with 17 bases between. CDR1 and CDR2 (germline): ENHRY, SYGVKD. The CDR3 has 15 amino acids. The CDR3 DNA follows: TGTGCCATCTCGGCGGAGGGCATGGGCACCGGGGAGCTGTTTTTT. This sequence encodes CAISAEGMGTGELFF.

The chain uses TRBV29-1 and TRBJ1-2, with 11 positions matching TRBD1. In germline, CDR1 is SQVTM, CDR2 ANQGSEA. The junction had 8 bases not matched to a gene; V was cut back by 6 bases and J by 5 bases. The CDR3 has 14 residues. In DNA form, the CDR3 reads TGCAGCGTATCTGGGACAGGGGGTTCTTATGGCTACACCTTC. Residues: CSVSGTGGSYGYTF.

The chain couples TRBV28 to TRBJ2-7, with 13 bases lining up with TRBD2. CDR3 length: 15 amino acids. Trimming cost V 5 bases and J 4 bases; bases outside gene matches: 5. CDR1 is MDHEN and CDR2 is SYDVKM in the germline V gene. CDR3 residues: CASSHSTSGRYEQYF. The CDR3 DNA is TGTGCCAGCAGTCACTCGACTAGCGGGAGGTACGAGCAGTACTTC.

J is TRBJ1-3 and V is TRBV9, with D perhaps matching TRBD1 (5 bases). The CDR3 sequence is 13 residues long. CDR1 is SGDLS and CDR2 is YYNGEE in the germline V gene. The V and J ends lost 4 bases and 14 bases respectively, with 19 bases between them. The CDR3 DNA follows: TGTGCCAGCAGCTTCGCCGGGACTGGAGAGGTATATTTT. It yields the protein CASSFAGTGEVYF.

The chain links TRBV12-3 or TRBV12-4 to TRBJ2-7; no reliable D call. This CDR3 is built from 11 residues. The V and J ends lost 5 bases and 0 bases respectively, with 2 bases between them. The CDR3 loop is CASSHSYEQYF. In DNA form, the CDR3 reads TGTGCCAGCAGTCACTCCTACGAGCAGTACTTC.

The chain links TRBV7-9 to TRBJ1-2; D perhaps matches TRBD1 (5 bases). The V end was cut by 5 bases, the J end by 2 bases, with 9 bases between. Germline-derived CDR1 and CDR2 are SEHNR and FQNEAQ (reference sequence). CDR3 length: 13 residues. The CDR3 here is CASSARQNYGYTF. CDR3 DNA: TGTGCCAGCAGCGCCAGACAGAACTATGGCTACACCTTC.

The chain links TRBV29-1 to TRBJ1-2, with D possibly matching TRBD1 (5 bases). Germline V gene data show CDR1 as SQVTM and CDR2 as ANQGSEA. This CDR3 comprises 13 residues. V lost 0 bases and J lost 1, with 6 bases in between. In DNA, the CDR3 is TGCAGCGTTGAAGAGGGGGGTAACTATGGCTACACCTTC. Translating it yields CSVEEGGNYGYTF.

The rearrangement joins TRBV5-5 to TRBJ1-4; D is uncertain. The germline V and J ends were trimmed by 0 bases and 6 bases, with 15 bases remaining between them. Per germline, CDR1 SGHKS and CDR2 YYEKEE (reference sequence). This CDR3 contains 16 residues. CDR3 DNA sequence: TGTGCCAGCAGCTTGGGGCTAGACGGAGGGTATGAAAAACTGTTTTTT. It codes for CASSLGLDGGYEKLFF.

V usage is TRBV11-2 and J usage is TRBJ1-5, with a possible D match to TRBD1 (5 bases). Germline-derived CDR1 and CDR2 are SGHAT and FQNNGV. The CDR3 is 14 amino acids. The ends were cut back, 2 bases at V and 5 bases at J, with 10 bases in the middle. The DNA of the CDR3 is TGTGCCAGCAGCTTAAGCGCGGGGGATCAGCCCCAGCATTTT. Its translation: CASSLSAGDQPQHF.

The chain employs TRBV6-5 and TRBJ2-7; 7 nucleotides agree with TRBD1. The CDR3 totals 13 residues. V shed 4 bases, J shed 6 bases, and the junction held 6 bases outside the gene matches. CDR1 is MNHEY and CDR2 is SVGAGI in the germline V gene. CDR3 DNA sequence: TGTGCCAGCAGTTCCCAGACAGGGTTCGAGCAGTACTTC. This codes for CASSSQTGFEQYF.

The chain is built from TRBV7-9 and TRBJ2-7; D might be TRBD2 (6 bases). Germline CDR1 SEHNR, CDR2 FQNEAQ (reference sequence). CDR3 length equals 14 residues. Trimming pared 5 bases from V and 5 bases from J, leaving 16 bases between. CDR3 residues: CASSRAGNRDEQYF. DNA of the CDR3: TGTGCCAGCAGCCGTGCGGGGAATCGGGACGAGCAGTACTTC.

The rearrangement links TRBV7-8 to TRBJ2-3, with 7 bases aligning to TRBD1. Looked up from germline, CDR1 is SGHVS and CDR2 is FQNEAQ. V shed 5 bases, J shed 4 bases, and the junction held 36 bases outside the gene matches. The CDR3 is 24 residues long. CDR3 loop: CASSPTPDREILLIHNYYADTQYF. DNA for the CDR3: TGTGCCAGCAGCCCTACCCCAGACAGGGAGATCCTCCTGATTCACAATTATTATGCAGATACGCAGTATTTT.

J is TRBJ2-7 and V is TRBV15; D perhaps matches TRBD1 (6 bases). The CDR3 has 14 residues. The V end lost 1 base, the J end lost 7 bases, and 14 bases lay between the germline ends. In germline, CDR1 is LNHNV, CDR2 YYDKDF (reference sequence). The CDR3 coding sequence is TGTGCCACCAGCAGAGGATGGGGGCGCGAAGAGCAGTACTTC. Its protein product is CATSRGWGREEQYF.